This is a list of T cell receptor beta chains from one sample in a study of blood T cells in healthy people across ages. MiXCR, applied by TCRdb to the 5' RACE reads, yields one record per CDR3 protein. The table shows about 900,000 distinct CDR3 sequences, with approximately 67% occurring only once. Sample: blood. The receptors come from a man aged 30 to 45 in good health. The CDR3 runs from the conserved cysteine through the conserved F or W. Each record gives: CDR3 protein, CDR3 DNA, D gene, J gene, clone size, V gene. The D gene is left open where the match is weak. The listing skips clone size in some rows; elsewhere it reads once, few, many or a size class.

CDR3 protein: CASSVTGGGQPQHF; CDR3 DNA: TGTGCCAGCAGTGTAACAGGGGGCGGTCAGCCCCAGCATTTT; D gene: TRBD1; J gene: TRBJ1-5; clone size: NA; V gene: TRBV27
CDR3 protein: CASSVGRDRVHEQYF; CDR3 DNA: TGTGCCAGCAGCGTCGGTCGGGACAGGGTCCACGAGCAGTACTTC; D gene: TRBD1; J gene: TRBJ2-7; clone size: NA; V gene: TRBV9
CDR3 protein: CSARVDRGNLRGEQYF; CDR3 DNA: TGCAGTGCTAGGGTTGACAGGGGCAATCTTCGTGGGGAGCAGTACTTC; D gene: TRBD1; J gene: TRBJ2-4; clone size: NA; V gene: TRBV20-1
CDR3 protein: CASSSGSRAIQETQYF; CDR3 DNA: TGTGCCAGCAGCTCGGGGAGTCGGGCAATCCAAGAGACCCAGTACTTC; D gene: NA; J gene: TRBJ2-5; clone size: few; V gene: TRBV7-2
CDR3 protein: CASSLDQGVSDTQYF; CDR3 DNA: TGTGCCAGCAGCTTAGATCAGGGGGTATCAGATACGCAGTATTTT; D gene: TRBD1; J gene: TRBJ2-3; clone size: once; V gene: TRBV11-2
CDR3 protein: CASSRLAGGGEQYF; CDR3 DNA: TGTGCCAGCAGCAGACTAGCGGGGGGCGGCGAGCAGTACTTC; D gene: TRBD2; J gene: TRBJ2-7; clone size: NA; V gene: TRBV12-3/TRBV12-4
CDR3 protein: CASSSRDAPTDTQYF; CDR3 DNA: TGTGCCAGCAGCAGTCGGGACGCCCCTACAGATACGCAGTATTTT; D gene: NA; J gene: TRBJ2-3; clone size: NA; V gene: TRBV7-9
CDR3 protein: CASNNAARQMNTEAFF; CDR3 DNA: TGTGCCAGCAATAACGCCGCAAGACAGATGAACACTGAAGCTTTCTTT; D gene: NA; J gene: TRBJ1-1; clone size: NA; V gene: TRBV6-5
CDR3 protein: CASSAGDSSYEQYF; CDR3 DNA: TGTGCCAGCAGCGCTGGAGACAGTTCCTACGAGCAGTACTTC; D gene: NA; J gene: TRBJ2-7; clone size: NA; V gene: TRBV9
CDR3 protein: CSAADRGNIQYF; CDR3 DNA: TGCAGCGCCGCGGACAGGGGGAACATTCAGTACTTC; D gene: TRBD1; J gene: TRBJ2-4; clone size: few; V gene: TRBV29-1
CDR3 protein: CASSPSGGAWTDTQYF; CDR3 DNA: TGTGCCAGCAGTCCGAGCGGGGGGGCGTGGACAGATACGCAGTATTTT; D gene: TRBD2; J gene: TRBJ2-3; clone size: NA; V gene: TRBV27
CDR3 protein: CASSLRRGDNEQFF; CDR3 DNA: TGTGCCAGCAGTCTCCGACGGGGGGACAATGAGCAGTTCTTC; D gene: TRBD2; J gene: TRBJ2-1; clone size: NA; V gene: TRBV6-2/TRBV6-3
CDR3 protein: CASSPRVDRSNTEAFF; CDR3 DNA: TGTGCCAGCTCACCCAGGGTGGACAGATCGAACACTGAAGCTTTCTTT; D gene: NA; J gene: TRBJ1-1; clone size: NA; V gene: TRBV18
CDR3 protein: CASSYTTGTSGGTYNEQYF; CDR3 DNA: TGCGCCAGCAGTTATACCACCGGGACTAGCGGCGGGACCTACAATGAGCAGTACTTC; D gene: TRBD2; J gene: TRBJ2-7; clone size: NA; V gene: TRBV5-1
CDR3 protein: CASSLSPITGLAYEQYF; CDR3 DNA: TGTGCCAGCAGCTTATCCCCAATAACGGGACTAGCCTACGAGCAGTACTTC; D gene: TRBD2; J gene: TRBJ2-7; clone size: NA; V gene: TRBV7-2
CDR3 protein: CSAPNEARFTDTQYF; CDR3 DNA: TGCAGTGCCCCGAACGAAGCCCGGTTCACAGATACGCAGTATTTT; D gene: NA; J gene: TRBJ2-3; clone size: NA; V gene: TRBV20-1
CDR3 protein: CATSDAETQYF; CDR3 DNA: TGTGCCACCAGTGACGCAGAGACCCAGTACTTC; D gene: NA; J gene: TRBJ2-5; clone size: NA; V gene: TRBV24-1
CDR3 protein: CASSASQSSMQPQHF; CDR3 DNA: TGTGCCAGCAGTGCGAGTCAGTCCTCAATGCAGCCCCAGCATTTT; D gene: NA; J gene: TRBJ1-5; clone size: NA; V gene: TRBV2
CDR3 protein: CASSTLSGETQYF; CDR3 DNA: TGTGCCAGCAGTACGCTGAGCGGGGAGACCCAGTACTTC; D gene: NA; J gene: TRBJ2-5; clone size: NA; V gene: TRBV6-5
CDR3 protein: CASSTSSGAADTQYF; CDR3 DNA: TGCGCCAGCAGCACCTCTAGCGGGGCGGCAGATACGCAGTATTTT; D gene: TRBD2; J gene: TRBJ2-3; clone size: NA; V gene: TRBV5-1
CDR3 protein: CASSLGGTASSGANVLTF; CDR3 DNA: TGTGCCAGCAGCTTAGGGGGGACGGCCAGCTCTGGGGCCAACGTCCTGACTTTC; D gene: NA; J gene: TRBJ2-6; clone size: NA; V gene: TRBV7-2
CDR3 protein: CATGDRREETRYF; CDR3 DNA: TGTGCCACTGGGGACAGGCGAGAAGAGACCCGGTACTTC; D gene: TRBD1; J gene: TRBJ2-5; clone size: once; V gene: TRBV24-1
CDR3 protein: CASSLISGKETQYF; CDR3 DNA: TGTGCCAGCAGCCTGATAAGCGGCAAAGAGACCCAGTACTTC; D gene: NA; J gene: TRBJ2-5; clone size: once; V gene: TRBV3-1
CDR3 protein: CAWRTRDRNYGYTF; CDR3 DNA: TGTGCCTGGAGGACGCGGGACAGAAACTATGGCTACACCTTC; D gene: TRBD1; J gene: TRBJ1-2; clone size: NA; V gene: TRBV30
CDR3 protein: CATSSPSETQYF; CDR3 DNA: TGTGCCACCAGCAGCCCTTCGGAGACCCAGTACTTC; D gene: NA; J gene: TRBJ2-5; clone size: NA; V gene: TRBV15
CDR3 protein: CSVEDQGNSYEQYF; CDR3 DNA: TGCAGCGTTGAAGATCAGGGTAACTCCTACGAGCAGTACTTC; D gene: NA; J gene: TRBJ2-7; clone size: NA; V gene: TRBV29-1
CDR3 protein: CASSYSTRGYTF; CDR3 DNA: TGTGCCAGCAGTTACTCGACCCGGGGCTACACCTTC; D gene: NA; J gene: TRBJ1-2; clone size: few; V gene: TRBV6-2/TRBV6-3
CDR3 protein: CASSWAGQETQYF; CDR3 DNA: TGTGCCAGCAGTTGGGCCGGCCAAGAGACCCAGTACTTC; D gene: NA; J gene: TRBJ2-5; clone size: NA; V gene: TRBV6-6
CDR3 protein: CASSERNIQETQYF; CDR3 DNA: TGTGCCAGCAGTGAGAGAAACATCCAAGAGACCCAGTACTTC; D gene: NA; J gene: TRBJ2-5; clone size: NA; V gene: TRBV2
CDR3 protein: CASSQLDRAYEQYF; CDR3 DNA: TGTGCCAGCAGCCAACTGGACAGAGCCTACGAGCAGTACTTC; D gene: NA; J gene: TRBJ2-7; clone size: NA; V gene: TRBV14
CDR3 protein: CASSLGDRWFYEQYF; CDR3 DNA: TGTGCCAGCAGTTTGGGGGACAGGTGGTTCTACGAGCAGTACTTC; D gene: TRBD1; J gene: TRBJ2-7; clone size: NA; V gene: TRBV28
CDR3 protein: CASSLQGLHNEQFF; CDR3 DNA: TGTGCCAGCAGTTTACAGGGTCTGCACAATGAGCAGTTCTTC; D gene: NA; J gene: TRBJ2-1; clone size: NA; V gene: TRBV27
CDR3 protein: CASSYSTYNEQFF; CDR3 DNA: TGTGCCAGCAGTTACTCGACCTACAATGAGCAGTTCTTC; D gene: NA; J gene: TRBJ2-1; clone size: few; V gene: TRBV6-6
CDR3 protein: CASSQDGTGEEQYF; CDR3 DNA: TGCGCCAGCAGCCAAGATGGGACAGGGGAAGAGCAGTACTTC; D gene: TRBD1; J gene: TRBJ2-4; clone size: NA; V gene: TRBV4-3
CDR3 protein: CASSPTREGLYEQYF; CDR3 DNA: TGTGCCAGCAGTCCGACACGGGAGGGCCTTTACGAGCAGTACTTC; D gene: TRBD2; J gene: TRBJ2-7; clone size: NA; V gene: TRBV27
CDR3 protein: CASSLDTYTGQGTDTQYF; CDR3 DNA: TGTGCCAGCAGCTTAGACACCTATACAGGACAGGGCACAGATACGCAGTATTTT; D gene: TRBD1; J gene: TRBJ2-3; clone size: NA; V gene: TRBV7-2
CDR3 protein: CSASRRGAGDTQYF; CDR3 DNA: TGCAGTGCTAGCCGCAGGGGCGCAGGAGATACGCAGTATTTT; D gene: NA; J gene: TRBJ2-3; clone size: NA; V gene: TRBV20-1
CDR3 protein: CASSQPLGREVEQYF; CDR3 DNA: TGTGCCAGCAGCCAGCCGCTTGGCAGGGAGGTCGAGCAGTACTTC; D gene: NA; J gene: TRBJ2-7; clone size: NA; V gene: TRBV4-2
CDR3 protein: CASSYSRQGNTGANVLTF; CDR3 DNA: TGTGCCAGCAGTTACTCGCGCCAGGGGAACACTGGGGCCAACGTCCTGACTTTC; D gene: NA; J gene: TRBJ2-6; clone size: NA; V gene: TRBV6-2/TRBV6-3
CDR3 protein: CASSPKGARQDHDNEQFF; CDR3 DNA: TGTGCCAGCAGTCCAAAGGGGGCCCGACAGGACCACGACAATGAGCAGTTCTTC; D gene: NA; J gene: TRBJ2-1; clone size: NA; V gene: TRBV21-1
CDR3 protein: CSVDLIGISSYNEQFF; CDR3 DNA: TGCAGCGTTGATCTGATCGGGATAAGCTCCTACAATGAGCAGTTCTTC; D gene: NA; J gene: TRBJ2-1; clone size: NA; V gene: TRBV29-1
CDR3 protein: CSVVGQGEQFF; CDR3 DNA: TGCAGCGTTGTTGGGCAGGGCGAGCAGTTCTTC; D gene: NA; J gene: TRBJ2-1; clone size: NA; V gene: TRBV29-1
CDR3 protein: CASSVGVGDGNQPQHF; CDR3 DNA: TGTGCCAGCAGCGTAGGGGTAGGGGACGGCAATCAGCCCCAGCATTTT; D gene: NA; J gene: TRBJ1-5; clone size: NA; V gene: TRBV9
CDR3 protein: CASSSTATYEQYF; CDR3 DNA: TGTGCCAGCAGCTCGACAGCTACCTACGAGCAGTACTTC; D gene: NA; J gene: TRBJ2-7; clone size: NA; V gene: TRBV7-8
CDR3 protein: CSVWHTEAFF; CDR3 DNA: TGCAGCGTCTGGCACACTGAAGCTTTCTTT; D gene: NA; J gene: TRBJ1-1; clone size: NA; V gene: TRBV29-1
CDR3 protein: CASSYVTGLAEQYF; CDR3 DNA: TGTGCCAGCAGCTACGTGACAGGGTTAGCCGAGCAGTACTTC; D gene: TRBD1; J gene: TRBJ2-7; clone size: NA; V gene: TRBV7-2
CDR3 protein: CASSTRADTYEQYF; CDR3 DNA: TGTGCCAGCAGCACCAGGGCGGACACCTACGAGCAGTACTTC; D gene: NA; J gene: TRBJ2-7; clone size: few; V gene: TRBV5-5
CDR3 protein: CASSYSAGGGAYEQYF; CDR3 DNA: TGTGCCAGCAGTTACTCAGCGGGCGGGGGGGCTTACGAGCAGTACTTC; D gene: TRBD2; J gene: TRBJ2-7; clone size: NA; V gene: TRBV6-5
CDR3 protein: CASSPKRRNTEAFF; CDR3 DNA: TGTGCCAGCAGTCCAAAAAGGAGGAACACTGAAGCTTTCTTT; D gene: NA; J gene: TRBJ1-1; clone size: NA; V gene: TRBV6-5
CDR3 protein: CAISESTRASGGENTQYF; CDR3 DNA: TGTGCCATCAGTGAGTCGACGCGGGCTAGCGGGGGTGAGAATACGCAGTATTTT; D gene: TRBD2; J gene: TRBJ2-3; clone size: NA; V gene: TRBV10-3
CDR3 protein: CASSLADRAGEETQYF; CDR3 DNA: TGCGCCAGCAGCTTGGCCGATAGGGCAGGGGAAGAGACCCAGTACTTC; D gene: NA; J gene: TRBJ2-5; clone size: NA; V gene: TRBV5-1
CDR3 protein: CASSRETYNEQFF; CDR3 DNA: TGTGCCAGCAGCAGGGAGACCTACAATGAGCAGTTCTTC; D gene: NA; J gene: TRBJ2-1; clone size: NA; V gene: TRBV6-6
CDR3 protein: CASSAGIDSYNEQFF; CDR3 DNA: TGCGCCAGCAGCGCGGGAATCGACTCCTACAATGAGCAGTTCTTC; D gene: NA; J gene: TRBJ2-1; clone size: NA; V gene: TRBV5-1